This T cell receptor beta chain was obtained from a study of blood T cell repertoires in COVID-19. Study-wide background: Specimens from acute and convalescent COVID-19 originated in the United States, Italy and Spain. From T cells, B-cell-depleted T cells, or PBMCs came the material, which was cDNA or gDNA.

In the authors' methods: For nucleated cells, counts were estimated from reference gene primer amplification. Generated by immunoSEQ multiplex PCR, the TCRdb table keeps only in-frame clones and is missing some. That table supplies the V and J calls and clone size; D and trimming were determined from the DNA. The sample yields approximately 71,000 clones, more than 60% seen once. Points on this clone: An end of the junction does not agree with germline; a read error may underlie this.

There are 11 residues in the CDR3. The germline gives CDR1 DFQATT, CDR2 SNEGSKA (reference sequence). The genes are TRBV20-1 and TRBJ1-1, with D tentatively TRBD1 (5 bases). The sequencing input was peripheral blood. The clonotype comes from a human donor in a cohort sampled during active COVID-19. CDR3: CSARASGSGGF. In DNA, the CDR3 is TGCAGTGCTAGAGCGTCCGGTTCCGGGGGCTTT.